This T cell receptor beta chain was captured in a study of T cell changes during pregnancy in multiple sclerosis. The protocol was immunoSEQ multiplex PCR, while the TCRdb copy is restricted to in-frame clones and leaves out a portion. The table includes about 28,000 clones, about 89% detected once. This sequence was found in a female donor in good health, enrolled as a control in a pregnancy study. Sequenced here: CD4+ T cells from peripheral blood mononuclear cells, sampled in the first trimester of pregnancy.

The CDR3 here is CASSLLLTNNEQFF. The DNA for the CDR3 is TGTGCCAGCAGCTTACTGCTTACTAACAATGAGCAGTTCTTC. The rearrangement joins TRBV11-1 to TRBJ2-1; D uncertain. The germline gives CDR1 SGHAT, CDR2 FQDESV (reference sequence). This CDR3 contains 14 residues. The V end was cut by 2 bases, the J end by 5 bases, with 10 bases between.